These T cell receptor beta chains were read from a single sample in a study of shared clonotypes between healthy human individuals. The data were produced by immunoSEQ multiplex PCR, yet TCRdb's version contains in-frame clones alone and is incomplete. The sample holds fewer than 3 million clones, about nine tenths seen once. Sequenced material: naive CD4+ T cells from PBMCs. The receptor set was obtained from a man younger than 30 in good health. Some clones in this sample may be carry-over from other donors' samples. Each CDR3 is given without its conserved first and last residue. Fields, in order: V gene, clone size, CDR3 protein. Some rows mark clone size as missing; the rest say once, few, many or name a class of expanded clone.

TRBV10-3 - AINPGGAGNTIY
TRBV7-2 - ASSFEGTGGYT
TRBV6-6 - ASTPSGRGTDTQY
TRBV19 - ASSTLDTFSYNEQF
TRBV13 - ASSAPHRGVNEQY
TRBV30 - AWRTSGRSSYEQY
TRBV29-1 - SVAGTGNQPQH
TRBV2 - ASSTDRGVYEQY
TRBV5-4 - AIGTGGDGYT
TRBV6-6 - ASSRPGAGDTDTQY
TRBV5-4 - ASSRDGNYGYT
TRBV5-5 - ASSLLTGDHQPQH
TRBV21-1 - ASSSRGTGGCYEQY
TRBV7-2 - ASSKRRLQNTEAF
TRBV15 - ATSRGGYGFTQPQH
TRBV25-1 - ASSVDRGPGAESEKLF
TRBV28 few ASSPGTETEAF
TRBV6-6 - ASRPGTGQETQY
TRBV4-3 - ASSRQESYNEQF
TRBV10-2 - ASRWGLENPYEQY
TRBV14 - ASSQRRGSYNEQF
TRBV7-2 - ASSYLAGVYNEQF
TRBV7-2 few ASAGGRDQPQH
TRBV7-2 - ASSWGLAGGPRDTQY
TRBV2 - ASSVISGSTDTQY
TRBV27 - ASRLRTGNRGYT
TRBV27 - ASSTSYEQY
TRBV6-1 - ASSRDLPTDTQY
TRBV5-1 - ASSRGLLQY